These T cell receptor beta chains were read from a single sample in a study of chronic HIV infection and antiretroviral therapy. One entry per CDR3 protein, called by TCRdb with MiXCR from the 5' RACE reads. The sample lists some 43,000 distinct CDR3 sequences; over 15% were seen once. Sequences were obtained from peripheral blood. These receptor sequences come from an adult who had HIV and had not received antiretroviral therapy, or was an uninfected healthy control (not recorded which). The CDR3 runs from the conserved cysteine through the conserved F or W. The D gene is left open where the match is weak. Only some rows state a clone size, as once, few, many or a class for expanded clones.

size,J,D,V,CDR3,DNA
few,TRBJ2-3,TRBD2,TRBV29-1,CSVTGTSGKGTQYF,TGCAGCGTAACCGGGACTAGCGGGAAAGGTACGCAGTATTTT
few,TRBJ2-1,TRBD2,TRBV28,CASTSTSGRSYNEQFF,TGTGCCAGCACCTCGACTAGCGGGAGATCCTACAATGAGCAGTTCTTC
-,TRBJ1-2,-,TRBV28,CASSLYDFNGYTF,TGTGCCAGCAGTTTATACGATTTTAATGGCTACACCTTC
-,TRBJ2-1,-,TRBV12-3/TRBV12-4,CASSAGYSYNEQFF,TGTGCCAGCAGTGCGGGCTACTCCTACAATGAGCAGTTCTTC
few,TRBJ2-3,-,TRBV24-1,CATSRTDTQYF,TGTGCCACCAGTAGGACAGATACGCAGTATTTT
-,TRBJ2-6,TRBD1,TRBV27,CASSFRQGDSGANVLTF,TGTGCCAGCAGCTTCCGACAGGGCGATTCTGGGGCCAACGTCCTGACTTTC
few,TRBJ2-5,TRBD1,TRBV23-1,CASSQSIDRGETQYF,TGCGCCAGCAGTCAATCGATAGACAGGGGGGAGACCCAGTACTTC
few,TRBJ2-6,TRBD2,TRBV4-1,CASSLPTGTSGSGANVLTF,TGCGCCAGCAGCCTACCTACCGGGACTAGCGGGTCTGGGGCCAACGTCCTGACTTTC
few,TRBJ2-1,-,TRBV12-5,CASAQVQEFVYNEQFF,TGTGCTAGTGCCCAGGTACAGGAATTCGTCTACAATGAGCAGTTCTTC
medium-sized,TRBJ2-3,-,TRBV29-1,CSVEASTDTQYF,TGCAGCGTTGAAGCTAGCACAGATACGCAGTATTTT
few,TRBJ2-5,-,TRBV29-1,CSVGSIQETQYF,TGCAGCGTTGGGAGCATCCAAGAGACCCAGTACTTC
few,TRBJ2-1,-,TRBV12-3/TRBV12-4,CASSYLGGSSYNEQFF,TGTGCCAGCAGTTACCTAGGGGGAAGCTCCTACAATGAGCAGTTCTTC
-,TRBJ2-7,-,TRBV29-1,CSVVRSPYEQYF,TGCAGCGTTGTACGGTCCCCCTACGAGCAGTACTTC
-,TRBJ2-1,TRBD2,TRBV11-2,CASSSFPTAGANEQFF,TGTGCCAGCAGCTCATTCCCCACAGCGGGAGCGAATGAGCAGTTCTTC
few,TRBJ2-1,-,TRBV2,CARRRVDGSNEQFF,TGTGCCAGGCGAAGGGTGGACGGGTCCAATGAGCAGTTCTTC
-,TRBJ2-1,-,TRBV28,CASSPHRDPYNEQFF,TGTGCCAGCAGCCCCCACAGGGACCCATACAATGAGCAGTTCTTC
few,TRBJ2-3,-,TRBV7-2,CASSLVGADTQYF,TGTGCCAGCAGCTTAGTAGGGGCAGATACGCAGTATTTT
few,TRBJ2-3,-,TRBV28,CASRGGGPPGPDTQYF,TGTGCCAGCAGAGGAGGGGGCCCGCCTGGTCCAGATACGCAGTATTTT
few,TRBJ1-6,-,TRBV7-3,CASSPSGAYNSPLHF,TGTGCCAGCAGCCCATCGGGCGCTTATAATTCACCCCTCCACTTT